The subject of this entry is one T cell receptor (beta chain). These data originate in a study of blood T cell repertoires in COVID-19. Study information: The samples span acute and convalescent COVID-19 from the United States, Italy and Spain. T cells, B-cell-depleted T cells, or PBMCs provided the cDNA or gDNA that served as material.

Original handling: Scientists estimated how many nucleated cells there were by amplifying reference gene primers. The repertoire was sequenced with immunoSEQ multiplex PCR; TCRdb's copy has only in-frame clones and lacks some. The DNA was the basis for D and trimming; V, J and clone size are from that table. The data show approximately 470,000 clones, approximately 85% seen once. CDR1 is SGHRS, CDR2 YFSETQ, per germline. The CDR3 spans 15 residues. The V gene end was trimmed by 3 bases and the J gene end by 3 bases; junction bases not matched to a gene: 5. The V and J genes are TRBV5-1 and TRBJ1-4, with 7 bases matching TRBD1. The TCR was taken from a human donor in a cohort sampled during active COVID-19. The sample consisted of peripheral blood. The DNA for the CDR3 is TGCGCCAGCAGCTCTGAGGGGGCGTCTAATGAAAAACTGTTTTTT. Its translation is CASSSEGASNEKLFF.